This T cell receptor (beta chain) is drawn from a study of cytomegalovirus exposure and HLA in healthy donors. Looking at the study overall: Previous work identified 120 million or so unique TCR beta sequences from approximately 190 million T cells.

The study ran its PCR with 60 Vbeta and 13 Jbeta primers. Here immunoSEQ multiplex PCR was the method, and the copy in TCRdb shows in-frame clones only, minus some. The profile shows around 41,000 clones, under 60% of them singletons. Overall study findings and caveats: The listing of 150 to 200 TCR beta chains classed them as cytomegalovirus-associated. TRBV6-2, TRBV6-3 and some other V segments were excluded as indistinguishable.

Note on this clone: No antigen is known for it.

CDR1 SNHLY and CDR2 FYNNEI come from the germline V gene. Between the trimmed V and J ends, which lost 6 bases and 4 bases, there was a span of 24 bases. This CDR3 has 17 residues. Sequencing input: PBMCs. The origin of this receptor is a man aged 60 to 75 in good health and CMV-seronegative. This sequence joins TRBV2 and TRBJ2-5, with a weak D call TRBD2 (6 bases). CDR3 DNA: TGTGCCAGCAGCCCCGAGGCGACTAGGCTTCTTGGAGAGACCCAGTACTTC. This translates into CASSPEATRLLGETQYF.